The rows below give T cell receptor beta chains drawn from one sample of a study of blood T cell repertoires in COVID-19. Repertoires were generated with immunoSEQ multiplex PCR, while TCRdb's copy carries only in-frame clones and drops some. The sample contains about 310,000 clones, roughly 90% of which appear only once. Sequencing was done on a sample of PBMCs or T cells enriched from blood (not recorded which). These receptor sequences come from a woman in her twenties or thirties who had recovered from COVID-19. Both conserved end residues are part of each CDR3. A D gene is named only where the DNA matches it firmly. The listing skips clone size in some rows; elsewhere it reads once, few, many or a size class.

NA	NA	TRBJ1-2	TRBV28	TGTGCCAGCAGTTCTCTTGGGCTCACTAACTATGGCTACACCTTC	CASSSLGLTNYGYTF
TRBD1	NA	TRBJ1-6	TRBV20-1	TGCAGTGTCAGGGGGCCGGGTCCTATCCACTTT	CSVRGPGPIHF
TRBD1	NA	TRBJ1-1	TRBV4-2	TGTGCCAGCAGCCCGCGACAGGGGTCCAACACTGAAGCTTTCTTT	CASSPRQGSNTEAFF
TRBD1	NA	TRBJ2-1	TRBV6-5	TGTGCCAGCAGTTACGGACAGGGACCCTACAATGAGCAGTTCTTC	CASSYGQGPYNEQFF
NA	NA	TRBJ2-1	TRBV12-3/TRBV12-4	TGTGCCAGCAGTTTAATCGGGACTCCTCAGTTCTTC	CASSLIGTPQFF
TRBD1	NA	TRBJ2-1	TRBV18	TGTGCCAGCTCACCAGGGACAGGGGATCGGAATGAGCAGTTCTTC	CASSPGTGDRNEQFF
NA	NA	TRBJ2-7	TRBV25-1	TGTGCCAGCAGTGAAATAGACAGTTACTCCTACGAGCAGTACTTC	CASSEIDSYSYEQYF
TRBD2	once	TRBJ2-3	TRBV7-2	TGTGCCAGCAGCCCCGGACTAGCGGGAGGGCAGGATACGCAGTATTTT	CASSPGLAGGQDTQYF
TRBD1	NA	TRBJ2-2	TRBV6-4	TGTGCCAGCAGCCCCGGGACAGGGAACACCGGGGAGCTGTTTTTT	CASSPGTGNTGELFF
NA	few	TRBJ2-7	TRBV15	TGTGCCACCAGCAGAGATGCAGAAGGGAGCGAGCAGTACTTC	CATSRDAEGSEQYF
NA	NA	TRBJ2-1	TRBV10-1	TGCGCCAGCACTAGGCAGCATTTGGGGACTGATGACAATGAGCAGTTCTTC	CASTRQHLGTDDNEQFF
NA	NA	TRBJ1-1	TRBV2	TGTGCCAGCAGTGAGGGTCCAGGCACTGAAGCTTTCTTT	CASSEGPGTEAFF
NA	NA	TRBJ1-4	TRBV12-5	TGTGCTAGTGGTCTTCGATTGATGGGACTTAATGAAAAACTGTTTTTT	CASGLRLMGLNEKLFF
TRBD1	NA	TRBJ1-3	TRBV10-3	TGTGCCATCAGCGGACAGGGGGCTGGAAACACCATATATTTT	CAISGQGAGNTIYF
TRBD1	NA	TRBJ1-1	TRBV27	TGTGCCAGCATCTTTCGCCTCCAACAGGGGAGACCATTTCCTAACACTGAAGCTTTCTTT	CASIFRLQQGRPFPNTEAFF
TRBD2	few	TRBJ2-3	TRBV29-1	TGCAGCCTTCGGGGGGGAGCGGGCCCAGATACGCAGTATTTT	CSLRGGAGPDTQYF
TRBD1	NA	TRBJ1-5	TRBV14	TGTGCCAGCCAGCAATCAGGGGGAGGACAGCCCCAGCATTTT	CASQQSGGGQPQHF
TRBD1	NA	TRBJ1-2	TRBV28	TGTGCCAGCAGTTCAGCCCCGGGACAGCTCTATGGCTACACCTTC	CASSSAPGQLYGYTF
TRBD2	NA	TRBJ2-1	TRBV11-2	TGTGCCAGCAGCTCAAGCGGGAGTTGGGTGAATGAGCAGTTCTTC	CASSSSGSWVNEQFF
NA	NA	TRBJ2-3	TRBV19	TGTGCCAGTAGTATAGCCCACTTATCACGAGATACGCAGTATTTT	CASSIAHLSRDTQYF
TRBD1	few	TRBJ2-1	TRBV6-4	TGTGCCAGCAGACCGACAGGGAATAATGAGCAGTTCTTC	CASRPTGNNEQFF
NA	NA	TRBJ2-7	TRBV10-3	TGTGCCATCAGTGAGATGAACCCCGGTTACGAGCAGTACTTC	CAISEMNPGYEQYF
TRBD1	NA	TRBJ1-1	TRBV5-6	TGTGCCAGCAGCTTGTACACAGGGGGCGCATGGGCTGAAGCTTTCTTT	CASSLYTGGAWAEAFF
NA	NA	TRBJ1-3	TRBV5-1	TGCGCCAGCAGCTTCCAGGAATCGGACACCATATATTTT	CASSFQESDTIYF
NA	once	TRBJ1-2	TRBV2	TGTGCCAGCAGTGAAGCACTTTCTAGCTACACCTTC	CASSEALSSYTF
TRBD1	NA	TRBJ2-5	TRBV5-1	TGCGCCAGCAGCTCGGGACAGGGTATGGAGACCCAGTACTTC	CASSSGQGMETQYF
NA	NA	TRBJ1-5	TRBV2	TGTGCCAGCAGTGAAAGTAGGGGGAATCAGCCCCAGCATTTT	CASSESRGNQPQHF
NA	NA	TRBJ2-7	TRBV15	TGTGCCACCAGCGCAGAGGGGGGGAGCTCCTACGAGCAGTACTTC	CATSAEGGSSYEQYF
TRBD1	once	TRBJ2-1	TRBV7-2	TGTGCCAGCAGCGATCCGGGACAGGGGGCTTATGAGCAGTTCTTC	CASSDPGQGAYEQFF
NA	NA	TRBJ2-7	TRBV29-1	TGCAGCGTTGTGACAAACTACGAGCAGTACTTC	CSVVTNYEQYF
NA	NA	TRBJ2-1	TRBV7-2	TGTGCCAGCAGTTCAGGAGGCAATGAGCAGTTCTTC	CASSSGGNEQFF
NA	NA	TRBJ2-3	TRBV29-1	TGCAGCGTTGGTGGGGGCTCCTCCACAGATACGCAGTATTTT	CSVGGGSSTDTQYF
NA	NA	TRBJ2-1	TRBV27	TGTGCCAGCAGTGTAGGAGGTAGCTCCTACAATGAGCAGTTCTTC	CASSVGGSSYNEQFF
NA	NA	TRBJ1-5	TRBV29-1	TGCAGCGTTGAGGCAGGGGTCAATCAGCCCCAGCATTTT	CSVEAGVNQPQHF
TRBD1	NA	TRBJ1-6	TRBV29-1	TGCAGCGTTCCCCCGCCGGGACAGCAAACACCCCTCCACTTT	CSVPPPGQQTPLHF
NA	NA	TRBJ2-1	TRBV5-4	TGTGCCAGCAGCTCGCGCTACAATGAGCAGTTCTTC	CASSSRYNEQFF
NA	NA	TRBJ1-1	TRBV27	TGTGCCAGCAGTTCGGAGGAAACTGAAGCTTTCTTT	CASSSEETEAFF
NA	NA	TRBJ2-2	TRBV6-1	TGTGCCAGCAGTGAATATGTTGGGGAGCTGTTTTTT	CASSEYVGELFF
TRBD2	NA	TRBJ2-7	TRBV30	TGTGCCTGGAGCCTCGGGACTACAGGAGAGCAGTACTTC	CAWSLGTTGEQYF
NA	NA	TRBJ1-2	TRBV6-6	TGTGCCAGCAGTTACGGTCAGGGTATTAACTATGGCTACACCTTC	CASSYGQGINYGYTF
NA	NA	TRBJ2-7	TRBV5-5	TGTGCCAGCAGCTGGCCAATTCGGGGATCCTACGAGCAGTACTTC	CASSWPIRGSYEQYF
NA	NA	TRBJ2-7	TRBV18	TGTGCCAGCTCACCAACGACAGAGAACTACGAGCAGTACTTC	CASSPTTENYEQYF
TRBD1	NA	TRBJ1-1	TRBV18	TGTGCCAGCTCACTCAACCCATCCGGGACAGGGCTCTTCGGAGCTTTCTTT	CASSLNPSGTGLFGAFF
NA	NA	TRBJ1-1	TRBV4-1	TGCGCCAGCAGCCAAGGAGGCGGATTAAACACTGAAGCTTTCTTT	CASSQGGGLNTEAFF
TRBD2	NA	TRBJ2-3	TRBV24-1	TGTGCCACCAGTGATAGTAGCGGGGAGGGCACAGATACGCAGTATTTT	CATSDSSGEGTDTQYF
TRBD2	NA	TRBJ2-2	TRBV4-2	TGTGCCAGCAGCCAACGCATGCGGGGAGGGTTGTGGACCGGGGAGCTGTTTTTT	CASSQRMRGGLWTGELFF
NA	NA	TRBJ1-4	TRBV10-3	TGTGCCATCAGTGAGTCTGAGGCCACTAATGAAAAACTGTTTTTT	CAISESEATNEKLFF
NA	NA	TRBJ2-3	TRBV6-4	TGTGCCAGCAGTATTAGCGGAAGCACAGATACGCAGTATTTT	CASSISGSTDTQYF
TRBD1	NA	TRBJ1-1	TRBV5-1	TGCGCCAGCAGACTTGGGGCGGGACAGATGAACACTGAAGCTTTCTTT	CASRLGAGQMNTEAFF
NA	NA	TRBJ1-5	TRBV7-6	TGTGCCAGCAGCTCCGAATCCGACAGGCGCTTCGATCAGCCCCAGCATTTT	CASSSESDRRFDQPQHF
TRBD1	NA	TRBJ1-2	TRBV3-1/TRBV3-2	TGTGCCAGCAGCCGACAGGGGCTCTCTGATGGCTACACCTTC	CASSRQGLSDGYTF